A selection of T cell receptor beta chains follows, all from one sample in a study of blood T cell repertoires in COVID-19. Using immunoSEQ multiplex PCR, the repertoire was profiled, and TCRdb retains in-frame clones only, with some absent. The table shows 66,000 or so clones, with roughly 75% occurring only once. Sequencing input: peripheral blood. These receptors originate from a human donor in a cohort sampled during active COVID-19. Both conserved end residues are part of each CDR3. D genes are given only for firm matches. Not all rows give a size; the values are once, few, many and, for expanded clones, a class.

J gene | V gene | D gene | clone size | CDR3 DNA | CDR3 protein
TRBJ2-3 | TRBV6-5 | NA | NA | TGTGCCAGCAGTCTCCTACAGGGTGGCACAGATACGCAGTATTTT | CASSLLQGGTDTQYF
TRBJ1-6 | TRBV7-2 | NA | NA | TGTGCCAGCAGCTCCAGAGGAGGAGGAAATTCACCCCTCCACTTT | CASSSRGGGNSPLHF
TRBJ1-5 | TRBV6-2/TRBV6-3 | NA | NA | TGTGCCAGCAGTTACCCCGACGGAGGTAGTCAGCCCCAGCATTTT | CASSYPDGGSQPQHF
TRBJ1-5 | TRBV28 | NA | NA | TGTGCCAGCAGTTTTTGGCAGGATGGTCAGCCCCAGCATTTT | CASSFWQDGQPQHF
TRBJ2-6 | TRBV7-2 | TRBD2 | NA | TGTGCCAGCAGCTTGCAGGGAGGGCTGTCTGGGGCCAACGTCCTGACTTTC | CASSLQGGLSGANVLTF
TRBJ1-2 | TRBV5-1 | NA | NA | TGCGCCAGCAGCTTGGAGGGGCACCGCAACTATGGCTACACCTTC | CASSLEGHRNYGYTF
TRBJ2-7 | TRBV3-1/TRBV3-2 | NA | once | TGTGCCAGCAGCTTCAGGGATGCGGGGGAGCAGTACTTC | CASSFRDAGEQYF
TRBJ1-4 | TRBV7-2 | TRBD1 | NA | TGTGCCAGCAGCCAGGACAGGACTAATGAAAAACTGTTTTTT | CASSQDRTNEKLFF
TRBJ1-6 | TRBV27 | NA | once | TGTGCCAGCAGCCAAGCCCGGGGTTCACCCCTCCACTTT | CASSQARGSPLHF
TRBJ2-5 | TRBV28 | TRBD1 | NA | TGTGCCAGCAGTTTATCAGGGGGTCCGGAGACCCAGTACTTC | CASSLSGGPETQYF
TRBJ1-5 | TRBV28 | NA | NA | TGTGCCAGCAGGGATGGGGGGGCTGATCAGCCCCAGCATTTT | CASRDGGADQPQHF
TRBJ2-5 | TRBV29-1 | TRBD1 | NA | TGCAGCGTTAAGACAGGGACCCAAGAGACCCAGTACTTC | CSVKTGTQETQYF
TRBJ1-6 | TRBV6-1 | TRBD1 | once | TGTGCCAGCAGTGAAGTTGAGAGAAACAGGGGGTCACCCCTCCACTTT | CASSEVERNRGSPLHF
TRBJ1-3 | TRBV28 | NA | NA | TGTGCCAGCAGAACCCGGCAATACGGGTCGAGCTCTGGAAACACCATATATTTT | CASRTRQYGSSSGNTIYF
TRBJ2-7 | TRBV7-9 | NA | NA | TGTGCCAGCAGCCCGAGACAGTCGACCTACGAGCAGTACTTC | CASSPRQSTYEQYF
TRBJ1-1 | TRBV7-2 | NA | NA | TGTGCCAGCAGCCCTAGGGGGAGGGTTGAGAGGACTGAAGCTTTCTTT | CASSPRGRVERTEAFF
TRBJ1-6 | TRBV7-8 | TRBD1 | NA | TGTGCCAGCAGCCCGGGACAGAATTCACCCCTCCACTTT | CASSPGQNSPLHF
TRBJ2-5 | TRBV19 | NA | NA | TGTGCCAGTAGTCGAAGCGGGCCCCGCGGAGAGACCCAGTACTTC | CASSRSGPRGETQYF
TRBJ1-2 | TRBV6-5 | NA | NA | TGTGCCAGCAGAAACCTGGGCCACTATGGCTACACCTTC | CASRNLGHYGYTF
TRBJ2-1 | TRBV21-1 | NA | NA | TGTGCCAGCAGCAAAATGGGTCTTGGCGGGAGGTGCTATGAGCAGTTCTTC | CASSKMGLGGRCYEQFF
TRBJ2-1 | TRBV5-1 | TRBD2 | NA | TGCGCCAGCAGCTTGAGGGGCGGGAGGAGTGATGAGCAGTTCTTC | CASSLRGGRSDEQFF
TRBJ2-7 | TRBV7-3 | NA | NA | TGTGCCAGCAGCCCACATTTACAGGGCCCCGCCACCTACGAGCAGTACTTC | CASSPHLQGPATYEQYF
TRBJ2-3 | TRBV9 | TRBD2 | NA | TGTGCCAGCAGCACCGGCGGCGGGAGGGCAGATACGCAGTATTTT | CASSTGGGRADTQYF
TRBJ2-7 | TRBV18 | TRBD2 | NA | TGTGCCAGCTCACCAAAGATCGGGACTAGTTACGAGCAGTACTTC | CASSPKIGTSYEQYF
TRBJ1-6 | TRBV3-1/TRBV3-2 | NA | NA | TGTGCCAGCAGCCAAACGGTCTCGGGGTCACCCCTCCACTTT | CASSQTVSGSPLHF
TRBJ2-2 | TRBV6-5 | NA | few | TGTGCCAGCGGGAGCCGGGGCGGGGAGCTGTTTTTT | CASGSRGGELFF
TRBJ1-2 | TRBV30 | NA | NA | TGTGCCTGGAGTGTACCAGGGAAAGGCTACACCTTC | CAWSVPGKGYTF
TRBJ2-7 | TRBV5-6 | NA | NA | TGTGCCAGCAGCTTGGCCGGGGTCTCCTACGAGCAGTACTTC | CASSLAGVSYEQYF
TRBJ1-2 | TRBV19 | TRBD1 | NA | TGTGCCAGTCATCCCCAAATCGACAGGGGGCTAAGTCCTTATGGCTACACCTTC | CASHPQIDRGLSPYGYTF
TRBJ2-6 | TRBV4-2 | NA | few | TGTGCCAGCACCCTGGGGGGAAGTTCTTCTGGGGCCAACGTCCTGACTTTC | CASTLGGSSSGANVLTF
TRBJ1-5 | TRBV15 | NA | NA | TGTGCCACCAGCAGAGATCGGTGGGAGACGCCCCAGCATTTT | CATSRDRWETPQHF
TRBJ1-1 | TRBV4-3 | NA | once | TGCGCCAGCAGCCATGGGGGCCGGACTGAAGCTTTCTTT | CASSHGGRTEAFF
TRBJ2-3 | TRBV25-1 | TRBD2 | NA | TGTGCCAGCACCCGGACTAGCGGAGGCACAGATACGCAGTATTTT | CASTRTSGGTDTQYF
TRBJ2-1 | TRBV11-3 | TRBD2 | NA | TGTGCCAGCAGCCCAGATGGCGGGAGTCACCACAATGAGCAGTTCTTC | CASSPDGGSHHNEQFF
TRBJ1-3 | TRBV7-9 | NA | once | TGTGCCAGCATCGAAACGTCCCCCAGTATTGGAAACACCATATATTTT | CASIETSPSIGNTIYF
TRBJ2-7 | TRBV28 | NA | few | TGTGCCAGCAGTCACCGACATTCAGGGGGGGAGCAGTACTTC | CASSHRHSGGEQYF
TRBJ2-3 | TRBV30 | NA | NA | TGTGCCTGGAGTGTACCCGGTCCTAGCACAGATACGCAGTATTTT | CAWSVPGPSTDTQYF
TRBJ2-3 | TRBV9 | TRBD2 | NA | TGTGCCAGCAGCCTCGCGGGGGTAGATACGCAGTATTTT | CASSLAGVDTQYF
TRBJ1-5 | TRBV27 | TRBD1 | NA | TGTGCCAGCCCCTGGACAGGGAAGATTCCTGGGAGCAATCAGCCCCAGCATTTT | CASPWTGKIPGSNQPQHF
TRBJ2-7 | TRBV2 | NA | few | TGTGCCAGCAGTGAACCCAGACTAGGGTACGAGCAGTACTTC | CASSEPRLGYEQYF
TRBJ2-7 | TRBV15 | NA | NA | TGTGCCACCAGCAGAGCCCCCGGGAACTCCTACGAGCAGTACTTC | CATSRAPGNSYEQYF
TRBJ2-7 | TRBV28 | NA | NA | TGTGCCAGCAGCTACGGGCGACAGGATAACGAGCAGTACTTC | CASSYGRQDNEQYF
TRBJ2-1 | TRBV5-4 | NA | few | TGTGCCAGCAGCTCCGTCGGGAATGAGCAGTTCTTC | CASSSVGNEQFF
TRBJ2-7 | TRBV28 | NA | NA | TGTGCCAGCAACGGAGGGGACTCGTCCTACGAGCAGTACTTC | CASNGGDSSYEQYF
TRBJ2-3 | TRBV7-9 | NA | NA | TGTGCCAGCAGCTTAACACAGCCGGGAAGTACGCAGTATTTT | CASSLTQPGSTQYF
TRBJ2-7 | TRBV7-7 | NA | NA | TGTGCTAGCAGCCCCCAATGGGGGGACGAGCAGTACTTC | CASSPQWGDEQYF